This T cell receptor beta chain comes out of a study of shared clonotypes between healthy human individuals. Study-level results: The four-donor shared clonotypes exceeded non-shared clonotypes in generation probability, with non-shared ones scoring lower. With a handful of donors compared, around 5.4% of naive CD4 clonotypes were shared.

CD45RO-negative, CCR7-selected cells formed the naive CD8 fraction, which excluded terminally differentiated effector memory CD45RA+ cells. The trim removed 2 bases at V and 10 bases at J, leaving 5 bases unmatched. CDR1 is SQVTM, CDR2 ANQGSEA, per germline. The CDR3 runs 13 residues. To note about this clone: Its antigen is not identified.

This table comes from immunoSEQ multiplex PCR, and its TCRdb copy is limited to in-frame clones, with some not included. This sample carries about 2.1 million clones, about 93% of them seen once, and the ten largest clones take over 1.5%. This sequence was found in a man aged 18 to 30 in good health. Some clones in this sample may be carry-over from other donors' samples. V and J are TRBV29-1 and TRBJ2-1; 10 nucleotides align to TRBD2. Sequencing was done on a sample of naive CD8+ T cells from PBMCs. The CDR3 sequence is CSVELAGVWEQFF. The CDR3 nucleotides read TGCAGCGTTGAACTAGCGGGGGTATGGGAGCAGTTCTTC.